This T cell receptor beta chain was identified during a study of blood T cell repertoires in COVID-19. Study overall: Whether acute or convalescent, the COVID-19 samples came from the United States, Italy and Spain.

Generated by immunoSEQ multiplex PCR, the TCRdb table keeps only in-frame clones and is missing some. This sample has nearly 350,000 clones, with over 70% found just once. The count of this clone is one. With 4 bases clipped from V and 8 bases from J, the junction kept 11 bases outside the gene matches. The CDR3 is made up of 17 amino acids. Germline V gives CDR1 KGHDR, CDR2 SFDVKD. V gene TRBV24-1 combines with J gene TRBJ1-4; 11 nucleotides align to TRBD1. The receptor was isolated from a man younger than 40 with active or convalescent COVID-19. Material: peripheral blood. CDR3 in amino acids: CATSDSGTGGPREKLFF. The CDR3 nucleotides read TGTGCCACCAGTGACTCCGGGACAGGGGGGCCGCGCGAAAAACTGTTTTTT.